The 16 T cell receptor beta chains below all came from one sample that was sequenced in a study of blood T cell repertoires in COVID-19. TCRdb's copy holds only in-frame clones and misses some; the assay was immunoSEQ multiplex PCR. The table has some 210,000 clones, 84% seen once. Source material: peripheral blood. The receptors derive from a woman between 45 and 60 years old with active or convalescent COVID-19.

V and J are TRBV4-1 and TRBJ2-1; a possible D gene is TRBD2 (6 bases). CDR3 length: 16 amino acids. Trimming removed 2 bases at V and 3 bases at J, with 14 bases between. Per the germline V gene, CDR1 is MGHRA and CDR2 is YSYEKL. CDR3: CASSQFLGGYYNEQFF. In nucleotides, the CDR3 is TGCGCCAGCAGCCAATTTCTCGGGGGATACTACAATGAGCAGTTCTTC.

J is TRBJ2-5 and V is TRBV5-4; unclear D gene. There are 13 residues in the CDR3. V lost 1 base to trimming and J lost 2 bases, with 6 bases between them. Germline loops: CDR1 SGHNT, CDR2 YYREEE (reference sequence). The CDR3 coding sequence is TGTGCCAGCAGCTTGACGGTACAAGAGACCCAGTACTTC. Translated: CASSLTVQETQYF. The whole variable domain, remainder taken from reference TRBV5-4 and TRBJ2-5, is ETGVTQSPTHLIKTRGQQVTLRCSSQSGHNTVSWYQQALGQGPQFIFQYYREEENGRGNFPPRFSGLQFPNYSSELNVNALELDDSALYLCASSLTVQETQYFGPGTRLLVL.

V is TRBV10-1 and J is TRBJ2-5; 7 nucleotides align to TRBD1. V shed 0 bases, J shed 5 bases, and the junction held 6 bases outside the gene matches. The germline gives CDR1 WNHNN, CDR2 SYGVQD (reference sequence). The CDR3 contains 15 residues. The CDR3 DNA reads as TGCGCCAGCAGTGAGTCCAAAACAGGGGACGAGACCCAGTACTTC. It encodes CASSESKTGDETQYF.

The chain is built from TRBV2 and TRBJ2-6, with D unclear. With 7 bases removed from V and 4 bases from J, the gap between germline ends came to 14 bases. CDR1 is SNHLY, CDR2 FYNNEI, per germline. The length of the CDR3 is 15 residues. CDR3 in DNA: TGTGCCAGCACTCCCGAGGCGGCGGGGGCCAACGTCCTGACTTTC. Translating gives CASTPEAAGANVLTF.

The chain carries TRBV6-2 or TRBV6-3 and TRBJ2-2, with TRBD2 matching 12 bases. The germline gives CDR1 MNHEY, CDR2 SVGEGT. V gave up 5 bases and J gave up 6 bases; unmatched junction bases: 4. The CDR3 is 15 residues long. This CDR3 reads CASSRTSGGPGELFF. The CDR3 region has the DNA TGTGCCAGCAGTAGAACTAGCGGGGGGCCCGGGGAGCTGTTTTTT.

This chain joins TRBV5-1 and TRBJ2-1; TRBD1 agrees at 11 bases. Germline V lookup: CDR1 SGHRS, CDR2 YFSETQ. This CDR3 is built from 17 residues. The trim removed 4 bases at V and 0 bases at J, leaving 6 bases unmatched. The CDR3 nucleotides read TGCGCCAGCAGCCGGGACAGGGGGTCTAGCTCCTACAATGAGCAGTTCTTC. Protein: CASSRDRGSSSYNEQFF. The full variable domain, in which reference TRBV5-1 and TRBJ2-1 provide the parts outside the CDR3, is KAGVTQTPRYLIKTRGQQVTLSCSPISGHRSVSWYQQTPGQGLQFLFEYFSETQRNKGNFPGRFSGRQFSNSRSEMNVSTLELGDSALYLCASSRDRGSSSYNEQFFGPGTRLTVL.

This sequence joins TRBV28 and TRBJ1-3; 7 bases map to TRBD1. Germline CDR1 MDHEN, CDR2 SYDVKM. J was trimmed by 4 bases and V by 5 bases; bases with no gene match: 2. The CDR3 runs 13 residues. The CDR3 loop reads CASSLDRGNTIYF. The CDR3 nucleotides read TGTGCCAGCAGTCTGGACAGGGGAAACACCATATATTTT.

This clone occurred many times. The chain links TRBV5-1 to TRBJ1-1; D gene ambiguous. The CDR3 is made up of 13 amino acids. Trimming left V 4 bases short and J 5 bases short, with 12 bases between. Germline lookup yields CDR1 SGHRS and CDR2 YFSETQ. The CDR3: CASSPAGWTEAFF. The CDR3 bases are TGCGCCAGCAGCCCCGCGGGGTGGACTGAAGCTTTCTTT.

The chain recombines TRBV28 with TRBJ2-7; the match to TRBD1 covers 10 bases. The CDR3 sequence is 15 residues long. J lost 2 bases, V lost 6 bases, and 7 bases had no gene match. Per germline, CDR1 MDHEN and CDR2 SYDVKM. The CDR3: CASSEGGQGAYEQYV. The CDR3 DNA sequence: TGTGCCAGCAGCGAGGGAGGACAGGGGGCCTACGAGCAGTACGTC.

The gene calls are TRBV28 and TRBJ1-5; 8 bases align to TRBD1. The CDR3 covers 15 residues. Germline trimming cut 6 bases from V and 9 bases from J; bases unmatched to any gene: 13. The germline V gene has CDR1 MDHEN and CDR2 SYDVKM. The CDR3 sequence is CASSSGDRGRRPQHF. The CDR3 region has the DNA TGTGCCAGCAGCTCCGGTGACAGGGGCAGGAGGCCCCAGCATTTT.

The rearrangement uses TRBV19 and TRBJ2-2, with a tentative D call TRBD2 (5 bases). The germline V and J ends were trimmed by 6 bases and 5 bases, with 10 bases remaining between them. Per the germline V gene, CDR1 is LNHDA and CDR2 is SQIVND (reference sequence). The CDR3 has 13 residues. The CDR3 nucleotides are TGTGCCAGTAGAGTAGGAGGAACCGGGGAGCTGTTTTTT. Its translation is CASRVGGTGELFF.

This sequence joins TRBV6-5 and TRBJ2-7, with TRBD1 matching over 10 bases. J was trimmed by 1 base and V by 6 bases; bases with no gene match: 6. There are 15 residues in the CDR3. The V gene's germline CDR1 is MNHEY and CDR2 SVGAGI. CDR3 DNA sequence: TGTGCCAGCAGGCAGACAGGGGGCATTTCCTACGAGCAGTACGTC. Translation: CASRQTGGISYEQYV.

The genes are TRBV27 and TRBJ2-3, with TRBD1 identical over 9 bases. The V and J ends lost 5 bases and 0 bases, in that order; junction bases with no gene match: 0. Per the germline V gene, CDR1 is MNHEY and CDR2 is SMNVEV (reference sequence). The CDR3 totals 14 residues. In DNA, the CDR3 is TGTGCCAGCAGTGGGACAGGGAGCACAGATACGCAGTATTTT. Translation gives CASSGTGSTDTQYF.

Worth noting for this clone: Other DNA variants within this sample encode the same CDR3. This chain connects TRBV9 to TRBJ1-1; D perhaps matches TRBD1 (6 bases). The V gene lost 0 bases and the J gene lost 1 base, with 7 bases spanning the gap. The germline V gene encodes CDR1 SGDLS and CDR2 YYNGEE. CDR3 size: 14 residues. The CDR3 sequence: CASSVGGRNTEAFF. The CDR3 DNA sequence: TGTGCCAGCAGCGTAGGGGGGCGGAACACTGAAGCTTTCTTT.

The chain joins TRBV19 to TRBJ2-2; 10 nucleotides agree with TRBD2. Germline-derived CDR1 and CDR2 are LNHDA and SQIVND (reference sequence). The CDR3 has 16 amino acids. J was trimmed by 3 bases and V by 6 bases; bases with no gene match: 7. The CDR3 loop is CASRGRLAGDTGELFF. CDR3 DNA: TGTGCCAGTAGAGGGCGCCTAGCGGGAGACACCGGGGAGCTGTTTTTT.

The J gene is TRBJ1-3, the V gene TRBV3-1 (or the pseudogene TRBV3-2); D gene uncertain. V was shortened by 5 bases and J by 0 bases, with 14 bases between the two germline ends. The CDR3 runs 16 residues. Germline V gives CDR1 LGHDT, CDR2 YNNKEL (reference sequence). CDR3 nucleotide sequence: TGTGCCAGCAGCTGGGGAGGAGAACTCTCTGGAAACACCATATATTTT. Translated: CASSWGGELSGNTIYF.